The clone carrying this T cell receptor (beta chain) was picked up a small number of times. Antigen specificity is unknown. A junction end diverges from the germline sequence, so it may reflect a read error. These data come from a study of blood T cells in healthy people across ages. The study's findings and limits: Per million T cells, TCR beta diversity dropped roughly linearly as age increased. The study regarded diversity estimates from one million T cells as underestimates.

From germline, CDR1 is DFQATT and CDR2 SNEGSKA (reference sequence). The CDR3 sequence is 11 residues long. It was with a sample-barcoded 5' primer and a J-beta primer mix that a second PCR of roughly 7 to 11 cycles was run. MiXCR, run by TCRdb on the 5' RACE reads, gives a single entry per CDR3 protein. The data hold roughly 680,000 distinct CDR3 sequences, with around a fifth observed a single time. Samples each had at least 5.5 micrograms of total RNA extracted. This TCR derives from a man between 65 and 80 years old in good health. V and J are TRBV20-1 and TRBJ2-5, with 7 bases fitting TRBD2. Sequences were obtained from blood. CDR3 nucleotide sequence: TGCAGTGCCCTTACGGGGGGATCTAGTGTCTTC. It specifies CSALTGGSSVF.